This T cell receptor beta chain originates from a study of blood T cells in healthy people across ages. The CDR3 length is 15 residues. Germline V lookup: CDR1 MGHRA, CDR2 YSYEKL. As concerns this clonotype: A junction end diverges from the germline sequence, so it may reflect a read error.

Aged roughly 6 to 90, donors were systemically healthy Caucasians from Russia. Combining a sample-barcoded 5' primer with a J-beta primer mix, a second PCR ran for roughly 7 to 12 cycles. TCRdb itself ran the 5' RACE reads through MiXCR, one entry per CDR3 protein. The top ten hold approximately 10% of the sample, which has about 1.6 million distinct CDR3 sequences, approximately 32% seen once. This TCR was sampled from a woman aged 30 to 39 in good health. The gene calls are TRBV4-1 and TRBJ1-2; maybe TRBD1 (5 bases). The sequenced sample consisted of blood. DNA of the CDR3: TGCGCTAGCAGCCAAGATTGGGGGGGGAACTATGGCTACACCTTC. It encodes CASSQDWGGNYGYTF.